Shown below are 21 T cell receptor beta chains from a single sample sequenced in a study of blood T cells in healthy people across ages. A sample-barcoded 5' primer and a J-beta primer mix were used in a second PCR of roughly 7 to 11 cycles. TCRdb re-derived calls from the 5' RACE reads in MiXCR, one entry per CDR3 protein. The sample holds about 1.6 million distinct CDR3 sequences, around 36% seen once. Source material: blood. Receptors originate from a woman in her 30s in good health.

The rearrangement links TRBV7-9 to TRBJ2-7; D is unresolved. The CDR3 is 15 residues long. V shed 5 bases and J shed 1 base, with 15 bases lying between them. In germline, CDR1 is SEHNR, CDR2 FQNEAQ (reference sequence). This CDR3 is CASSPTVGGSYEQYF. CDR3 coding DNA: TGTGCCAGCAGCCCCACGGTCGGCGGTTCCTACGAGCAGTACTTC.

This clonotype was picked up a small number of times. The J gene is TRBJ2-7, the V gene TRBV6-6, with unresolved D. V lost 5 bases and J lost 5, with 13 bases in between. The CDR3 has 13 residues. Germline loops: CDR1 MNHNY, CDR2 SVGAGI (reference sequence). The CDR3 here is CASSGYASNEQYF. The CDR3 region has the DNA TGTGCCAGCAGTGGATATGCAAGTAACGAGCAGTACTTC.

The V gene is TRBV10-3, the J gene TRBJ2-1; possible D gene TRBD1, 5 bases. The V end was cut by 2 bases, the J end by 5 bases, with 16 bases between. CDR3 length equals 16 residues. In germline, CDR1 is ENHRY, CDR2 SYGVKD. In DNA form, the CDR3 reads TGTGCCATCAGTGAGCCCAAGCAAGACAGAGACAATGAGCAGTTCTTC. This gives the protein CAISEPKQDRDNEQFF.

This clonotype came up once. A much larger clone lies a single base off, so this may be a read error. This chain links TRBV11-2 with TRBJ2-7, with TRBD2 matching 12 bases. The CDR3 spans 15 residues. Trimming removed 5 bases from V and 7 bases from J; junction bases left unmatched: 9. Germline loops: CDR1 SGHAT, CDR2 FQNNGV. DNA for the CDR3: TGTGCCAGCAGCCCATCTAGCGGGGGGGTTCGGGAGCAGTACTTC. Residues: CASSPSSGGVREQYF.

The rearrangement joins TRBV5-1 to TRBJ2-3; 13 nucleotides match TRBD2. Per germline, CDR1 SGHRS and CDR2 YFSETQ. The trim removed 4 bases at V and 6 bases at J, leaving 5 bases unmatched. The CDR3 spans 15 residues. CDR3 coding DNA: TGCGCCAGCAGCCCCGGGACTAGCGGGGTGGATACGCAGTATTTT. Its protein is CASSPGTSGVDTQYF. The full variable domain, its missing parts supplied by reference TRBV5-1 and TRBJ2-3, is KAGVTQTPRYLIKTRGQQVTLSCSPISGHRSVSWYQQTPGQGLQFLFEYFSETQRNKGNFPGRFSGRQFSNSRSEMNVSTLELGDSALYLCASSPGTSGVDTQYFGPGTRLTVL.

The gene calls are TRBV25-1 and TRBJ1-1; D uncertain. This CDR3 is 13 amino acids long. Germline CDR1 MGHDK, CDR2 SYGVNS. Trimming shortened V by 5 bases and J by 4 bases, and 11 bases separated the two germline ends. CDR3 amino acids: CASSRGKSTEAFF. Written as DNA, the CDR3 is TGTGCCAGCAGTCGAGGAAAAAGCACTGAAGCTTTCTTT.

The chain links TRBV20-1 to TRBJ2-1, with 8 bases fitting TRBD1. Germline V gene sequence: CDR1 DFQATT, CDR2 SNEGSKA (reference sequence). The CDR3 covers 17 residues. The V gene end was trimmed by 0 bases and the J gene end by 3 bases; junction bases not matched to a gene: 10. The CDR3 loop is CSARDPLTTGDYNEQFF. The DNA of the CDR3 is TGCAGTGCTAGAGATCCCCTCACGACAGGGGACTACAATGAGCAGTTCTTC.

The V gene is TRBV28, the J gene TRBJ2-7, with a tentative D call TRBD2 (6 bases). The CDR3 runs to 13 residues. Germline CDR1 reads MDHEN; CDR2 reads SYDVKM. The germline V and J ends were trimmed by 6 bases and 3 bases, with 12 bases remaining between them. In nucleotides, the CDR3 is TGTGCCAGCAGGACGGGGGACCTCTACGAGCAGTACTTC. This encodes CASRTGDLYEQYF.

The chain recombines TRBV28 with TRBJ2-1; D is tentatively TRBD1 or TRBD2 (5 bases each). Germline values: CDR1 MDHEN, CDR2 SYDVKM. This CDR3 has 15 residues. Trimming took off 10 bases at V and 4 bases at J, with 20 bases between the two ends. Here the CDR3 DNA reads TGTGCCACCAATCCCGGGACCCGGAATTACAATGAGCAGTTCTTC. Protein sequence: CATNPGTRNYNEQFF.

There are a few counts of this clonotype. This may come from a read error, since a much larger clone is one base off. The chain is built from TRBV14 and TRBJ2-3; D remains unclear. The CDR3 length is 11 residues. Per the germline V gene, CDR1 is SGHDN and CDR2 is FVKESK. The CDR3 sequence: CANSNTDTQYF. The CDR3 nucleotides are TGTGCCAACAGCAACACAGATACGCAGTATTTT.

The chain carries TRBV12-3 or TRBV12-4 and TRBJ2-7, with TRBD2 matching 7 bases. The CDR3 length is 17 residues. J gave up 0 bases and V 1 base, and 9 bases lay outside the gene matches. The CDR3 DNA sequence: TGTGCCAGCAGTTTAGGGGCGGGGGACTTAAACTCCTACGAGCAGTACTTC. It codes for CASSLGAGDLNSYEQYF.

The chain joins TRBV3-1 to TRBJ2-5, with 15 bases identical to TRBD2. Trimming took 1 base from V and 4 from J; bases not matched to a gene: 7. This CDR3 region has 18 residues. CDR1 and CDR2 (germline): LGHDT, YNNKEL (reference sequence). CDR3 DNA: TGTGCCAGCAGCCAAGGCGGGACTAGCGGGGGGTGGACAGAGACCCAGTACTTC. Amino acid sequence: CASSQGGTSGGWTETQYF.

A word on this clonotype: A read error may explain this, as a much larger clone is one base away. The chain uses TRBV11-2 and TRBJ2-6; the match to TRBD1 covers 8 bases. CDR3 length: 17 residues. After removal of 7 bases from V and 2 bases from J, the junction contained 10 bases not matched to a gene. Germline lookup yields CDR1 SGHAT and CDR2 FQNNGV. The CDR3 coding sequence is TGTGCCAGCAACCCACGACAGGGGCTTACTGGGGCCAACGTCCTGACTTTC. Its translation: CASNPRQGLTGANVLTF.

This clonotype was observed at least ten times. V gene TRBV29-1 combines with J gene TRBJ2-4, with D possibly called TRBD1 or TRBD2 (5 bases each). Germline assignment: CDR1 SQVTM and CDR2 ANQGSEA. Trimming took off 3 bases at V and 0 bases at J, with 12 bases between the two ends. The CDR3 loop spans 15 amino acids. CDR3 DNA: TGCAGCGTTGAGGGGACGACTGGAGCCAAAAACATTCAGTACTTC. This sequence encodes CSVEGTTGAKNIQYF.

The chain combines TRBV20-1 with TRBJ2-7; D possibly uses TRBD1 or TRBD2 (5 bases each). Germline CDR1 is DFQATT and CDR2 is SNEGSKA (reference sequence). The CDR3 totals 11 residues. V was clipped by 7 bases and J by 5 bases, with 12 bases between them. The CDR3, as DNA: TGCAGTGGGAAAAGAGGGGACGAGCAGTACTTC. This codes for CSGKRGDEQYF.

This clonotype was seen only a few times. The chain uses TRBV4-1 and TRBJ1-1; the D is unclear. V gave up 1 base and J gave up 5 bases, with 8 bases separating them. This CDR3 is built from 13 residues. Germline V gene data show CDR1 as MGHRA and CDR2 as YSYEKL. The CDR3 region is CASSQVEGTEAFF. The CDR3, as DNA: TGCGCCAGCAGCCAAGTCGAGGGAACTGAAGCTTTCTTT.

This chain uses TRBV12-3 or TRBV12-4 with TRBJ2-1; 7 bases map to TRBD2. CDR3 length: 14 residues. The trim removed 4 bases at V and 3 bases at J, leaving 3 bases unmatched. The CDR3 DNA is TGTGCCAGCAGTTCTGGCGGGGGCTACAATGAGCAGTTCTTC. Translating it yields CASSSGGGYNEQFF.

The chain has TRBV11-2 and TRBJ2-3; TRBD2 might be the D (6 bases). V lost 8 bases and J 2 bases, leaving 14 bases between the germline ends. CDR3 size: 14 residues. Germline V gene lookup returns CDR1 SGHAT and CDR2 FQNNGV. The CDR3 region has the DNA TGTGCCAGCGAGCCGGGACTTTACACAGATACGCAGTATTTT. It is translated as CASEPGLYTDTQYF. The variable domain in full, with the rest retrieved from reference TRBV11-2 and TRBJ2-3, is EAGVAQSPRYKIIEKRQSVAFWCNPISGHATLYWYQQILGQGPKLLIQFQNNGVVDDSQLPKDRFSAERLKGVDSTLKIQPAKLEDSAVYLCASEPGLYTDTQYFGPGTRLTVL.

This clonotype was counted between two and nine times. This chain joins TRBV27 and TRBJ1-5; 7 positions agree with TRBD1. This CDR3 has 15 amino acids. With 3 bases clipped from V and 3 bases from J, the junction kept 5 bases outside the gene matches. Germline CDR1 is MNHEY and CDR2 is SMNVEV (reference sequence). For the CDR3, the DNA is TGTGCCAGCAGTTTTATAGGGGGCCCCAATCAGCCCCAGCATTTT. Translated: CASSFIGGPNQPQHF.

A few counts support this clonotype. This chain connects TRBV6-4 to TRBJ1-2, with D possibly TRBD1 on 5 matching bases. Trimming pared 6 bases from V and 6 bases from J, leaving 14 bases between. The germline V gene encodes CDR1 MRHNA and CDR2 SNTAGT. This CDR3 comprises 13 residues. CDR3 loop: CASSKTETDGYTF. The CDR3 DNA is TGTGCCAGCAGCAAGACAGAGACGGATGGCTACACCTTC.

This clonotype was counted only a few times. V usage is TRBV7-7 and J usage is TRBJ2-6; the D call may be TRBD1 or TRBD2 (5 bases each). The CDR3 runs to 16 residues. Germline V lookup: CDR1 SSHAT, CDR2 FNYEAQ (reference sequence). V was shortened by 5 bases and J by 1 base, with 12 bases between the two germline ends. Written as DNA, the CDR3 is TGTGCCAGCAGCCAACTGGGGGAATCTGGGGCCAACGTCCTGACTTTC. This translates into CASSQLGESGANVLTF.